This T cell receptor beta chain was captured in a study of blood T cell repertoires in COVID-19. Clones were read by immunoSEQ multiplex PCR, and TCRdb kept only the in-frame ones, dropping some. The sample yields more than 110,000 clones, roughly four fifths seen once. In this sample, this clone turned up a few times. The V end was cut by 3 bases, the J end by 9 bases, with 21 bases between. CDR1 is DFQATT, CDR2 SNEGSKA, per germline (reference sequence). CDR3 length: 16 residues. Sequencing used peripheral blood. The rearrangement links TRBV20-1 to TRBJ1-6; D remains ambiguous. This sequence originates from a woman at least 80 years old with active or convalescent COVID-19. The CDR3 DNA reads as TGCAGTGCTAGTGGAAACGGCAAGCTCGGGAGTTCACCCCTCCACTTT. Translated, it gives CSASGNGKLGSSPLHF.